What follows is one T cell receptor (beta chain) and its context. Germline values: CDR1 SGHRS, CDR2 YFSETQ. The V end was cut by 4 bases, the J end by 7 bases, with 18 bases between. The CDR3 has 14 residues. TCRdb's table, derived via immunoSEQ multiplex PCR, lists solely in-frame clones and lacks some. The data contain around 150,000 clones, about four fifths of them singletons. These data originate in a study of blood T cell repertoires in COVID-19. This chain connects TRBV5-1 to TRBJ2-7; a possible D gene is TRBD2 (6 bases). Source material: peripheral blood. The sequence was collected from an elderly woman with acute or convalescent COVID-19. CDR3 protein: CASSNTGTGGEQYF. DNA for the CDR3: TGCGCCAGCAGCAATACCGGGACCGGGGGTGAGCAGTACTTC.